Sequencing of this T cell receptor beta chain was carried out in a study of OX40 agonist ivuxolimab in advanced cancers. Repertoires were generated with immunoSEQ multiplex PCR, while TCRdb's copy carries only in-frame clones and drops some. The sample lists 90,000 to 120,000 clones, 75% to 95% occurring once. Broader study findings: Clonal expansion by week 6 occurred in CD4+ and CD8+ blood T cells (at 0.1 to 3.0 mg/kg).

V was clipped by 0 bases and J by 3 bases, with 10 bases between them. In germline, CDR1 is SGDLS, CDR2 YYNGEE. The CDR3 has 15 amino acids. In its sample, this clone was seen a few times. As yet, its antigen is unknown. The genes are TRBV9 and TRBJ2-1, with TRBD2 as a possible D gene (6 bases). Here the sequenced sample was CD4+ or CD8+ T cells sorted from blood, taken in a trial of the OX40 agonist ivuxolimab. The TCR comes from an adult with an advanced solid tumor such as melanoma, head and neck, liver or kidney cancer. In DNA, the CDR3 is TGTGCCAGCAGCGTAGGGGGAGCGGGCTACAATGAGCAGTTCTTC. It translates to CASSVGGAGYNEQFF.